The text below deals with one T cell receptor beta chain. Sequencing was performed with immunoSEQ multiplex PCR; in TCRdb, only in-frame clones are kept and a portion is missing. Of around 150,000 clones in the sample, approximately 88% were seen once. The record originates from a study of blood T cell repertoires in COVID-19. Participants, about 18 to 90 years old, spanned fewer than 25 US areas. Participant-reported clinical history was the basis for cohort assignment. Cohort 3 donors counted as recovered after two negative PCRs, clearance, or resolved symptoms. The CDR3 has 17 amino acids. The J segment lost 2 bases and the V segment lost 0 bases, leaving 7 bases of the junction unmatched. Per the germline V gene, CDR1 is SGHNT and CDR2 is YYREEE (reference sequence).

The chain recombines TRBV5-4 with TRBJ1-3; 8 positions match TRBD1. The clonotype was recovered from a woman aged 55 to 70 who had recovered from COVID-19. Sequencing was performed on PBMCs or T cells enriched from blood (not recorded which). CDR3: CASSLGGRGPAGNTIYF. CDR3 in DNA: TGTGCCAGCAGCTTGGGAGGCAGGGGGCCCGCTGGAAACACCATATATTTT.